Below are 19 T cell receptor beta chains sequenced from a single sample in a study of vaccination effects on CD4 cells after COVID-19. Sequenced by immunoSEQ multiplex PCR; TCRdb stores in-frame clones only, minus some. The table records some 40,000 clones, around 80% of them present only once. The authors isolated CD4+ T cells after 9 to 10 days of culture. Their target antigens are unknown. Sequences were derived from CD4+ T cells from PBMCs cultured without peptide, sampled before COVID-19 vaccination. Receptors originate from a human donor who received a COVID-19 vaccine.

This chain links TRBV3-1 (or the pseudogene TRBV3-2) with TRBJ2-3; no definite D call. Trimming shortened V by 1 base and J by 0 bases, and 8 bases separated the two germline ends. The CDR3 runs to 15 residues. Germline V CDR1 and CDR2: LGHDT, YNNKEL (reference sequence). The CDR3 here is CASSQAVASTDTQYF. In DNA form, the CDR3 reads TGTGCCAGCAGCCAAGCGGTAGCTAGCACAGATACGCAGTATTTT.

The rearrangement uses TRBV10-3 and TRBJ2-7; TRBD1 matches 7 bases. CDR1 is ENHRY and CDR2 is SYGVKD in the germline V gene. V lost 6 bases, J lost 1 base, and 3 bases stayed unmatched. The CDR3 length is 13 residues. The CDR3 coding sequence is TGTGCCATCAGAACAGGGGAATCCTACGAGCAGTACGTC. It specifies CAIRTGESYEQYV.

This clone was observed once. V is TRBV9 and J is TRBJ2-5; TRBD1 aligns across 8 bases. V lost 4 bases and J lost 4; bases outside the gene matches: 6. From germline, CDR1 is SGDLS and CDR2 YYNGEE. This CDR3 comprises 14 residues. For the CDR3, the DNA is TGTGCCAGCAGCACCCGGACAGGGTCAGAGACCCAGTACTTC. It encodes CASSTRTGSETQYF.

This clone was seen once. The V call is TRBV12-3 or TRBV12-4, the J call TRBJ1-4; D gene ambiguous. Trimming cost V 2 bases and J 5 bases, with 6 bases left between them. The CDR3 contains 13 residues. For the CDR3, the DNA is TGTGCCAGCAGTTTACAGGCGAATGAAAAACTGTTTTTT. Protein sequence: CASSLQANEKLFF.

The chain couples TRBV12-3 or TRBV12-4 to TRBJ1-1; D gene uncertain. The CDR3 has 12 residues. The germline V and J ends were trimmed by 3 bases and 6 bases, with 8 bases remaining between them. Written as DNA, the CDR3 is TGTGCCAGCAGTTTGGATGGGCCTGAAGCTTTCTTT. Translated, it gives CASSLDGPEAFF.

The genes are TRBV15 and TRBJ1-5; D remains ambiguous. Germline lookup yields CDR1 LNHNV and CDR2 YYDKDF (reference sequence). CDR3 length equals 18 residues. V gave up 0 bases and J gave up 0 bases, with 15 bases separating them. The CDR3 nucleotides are TGTGCCACCAGCAGAGATCTAATGGCAACGTATAGCAATCAGCCCCAGCATTTT. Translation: CATSRDLMATYSNQPQHF.

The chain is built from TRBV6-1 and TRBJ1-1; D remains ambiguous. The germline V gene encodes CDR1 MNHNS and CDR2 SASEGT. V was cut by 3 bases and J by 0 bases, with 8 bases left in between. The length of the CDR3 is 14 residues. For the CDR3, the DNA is TGTGCCAGCAGTGATCCAGGATTGAACACTGAAGCTTTCTTT. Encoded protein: CASSDPGLNTEAFF.

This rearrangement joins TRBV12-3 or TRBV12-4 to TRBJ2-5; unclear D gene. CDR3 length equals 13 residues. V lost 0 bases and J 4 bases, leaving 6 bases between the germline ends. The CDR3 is CASSLAVTETQYF. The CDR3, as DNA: TGTGCCAGCAGTTTAGCGGTGACAGAGACCCAGTACTTC.

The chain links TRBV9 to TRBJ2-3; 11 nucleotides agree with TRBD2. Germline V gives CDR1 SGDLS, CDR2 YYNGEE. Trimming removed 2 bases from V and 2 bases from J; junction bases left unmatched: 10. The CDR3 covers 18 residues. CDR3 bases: TGTGCCAGCAGCGTTACCCACCTACTAGCGGGGGACACAGATACGCAGTATTTT. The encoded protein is CASSVTHLLAGDTDTQYF. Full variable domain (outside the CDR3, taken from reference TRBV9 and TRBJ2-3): DSGVTQTPKHLITATGQRVTLRCSPRSGDLSVYWYQQSLDQGLQFLIQYYNGEERAKGNILERFSAQQFPDLHSELNLSSLELGDSALYFCASSVTHLLAGDTDTQYFGPGTRLTVL.

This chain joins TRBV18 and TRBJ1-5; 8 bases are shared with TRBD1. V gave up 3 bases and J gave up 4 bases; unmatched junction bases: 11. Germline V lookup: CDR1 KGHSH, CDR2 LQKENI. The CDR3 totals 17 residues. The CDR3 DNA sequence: TGTGCCAGCTCACCGGGGACAGGTCCCGGCGGGAATCAGCCCCAGCATTTT. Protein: CASSPGTGPGGNQPQHF.

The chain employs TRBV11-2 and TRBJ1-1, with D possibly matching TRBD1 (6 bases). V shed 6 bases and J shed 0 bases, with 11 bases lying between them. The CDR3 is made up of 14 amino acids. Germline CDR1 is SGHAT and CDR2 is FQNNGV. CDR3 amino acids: CASRPTGMNTEAFF. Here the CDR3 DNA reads TGTGCCAGCAGACCCACAGGGATGAACACTGAAGCTTTCTTT. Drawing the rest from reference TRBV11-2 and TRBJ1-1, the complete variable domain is EAGVAQSPRYKIIEKRQSVAFWCNPISGHATLYWYQQILGQGPKLLIQFQNNGVVDDSQLPKDRFSAERLKGVDSTLKIQPAKLEDSAVYLCASRPTGMNTEAFFGQGTRLTVV.

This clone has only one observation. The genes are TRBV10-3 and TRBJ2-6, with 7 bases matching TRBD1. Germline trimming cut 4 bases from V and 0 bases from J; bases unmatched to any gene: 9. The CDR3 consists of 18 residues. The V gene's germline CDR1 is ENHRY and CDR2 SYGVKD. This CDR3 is CAISAQQGLTSGANVLTF. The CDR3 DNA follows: TGTGCCATCAGTGCCCAACAGGGGCTCACCTCTGGGGCCAACGTCCTGACTTTC.

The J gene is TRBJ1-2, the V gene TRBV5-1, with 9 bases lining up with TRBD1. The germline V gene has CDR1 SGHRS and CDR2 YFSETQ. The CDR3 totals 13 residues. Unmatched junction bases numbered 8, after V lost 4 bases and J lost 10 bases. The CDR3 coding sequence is TGCGCCAGCAGCATACGGGACAGGGACGCCTACACCTTC. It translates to CASSIRDRDAYTF.

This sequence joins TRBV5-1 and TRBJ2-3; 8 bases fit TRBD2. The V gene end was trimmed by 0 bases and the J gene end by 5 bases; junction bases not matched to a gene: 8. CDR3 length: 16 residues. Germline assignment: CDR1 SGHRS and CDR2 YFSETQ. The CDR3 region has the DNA TGCGCCAGCAGCTTGGCCAAAACGGGGGGGCAAGATACGCAGTATTTT. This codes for CASSLAKTGGQDTQYF.

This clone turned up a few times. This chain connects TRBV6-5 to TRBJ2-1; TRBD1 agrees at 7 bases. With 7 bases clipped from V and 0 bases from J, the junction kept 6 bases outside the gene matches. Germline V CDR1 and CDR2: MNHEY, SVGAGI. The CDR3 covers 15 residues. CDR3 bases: TGTGCCAGCAAGGGGACAGAAGGCTCCTACAATGAGCAGTTCTTC. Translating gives CASKGTEGSYNEQFF.

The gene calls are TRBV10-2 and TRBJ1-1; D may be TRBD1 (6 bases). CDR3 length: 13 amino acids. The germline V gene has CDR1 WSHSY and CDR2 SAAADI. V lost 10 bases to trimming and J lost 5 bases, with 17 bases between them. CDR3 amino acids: CATARGGRTEAFF. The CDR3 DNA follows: TGCGCCACCGCGAGGGGGGGCCGGACTGAAGCTTTCTTT.

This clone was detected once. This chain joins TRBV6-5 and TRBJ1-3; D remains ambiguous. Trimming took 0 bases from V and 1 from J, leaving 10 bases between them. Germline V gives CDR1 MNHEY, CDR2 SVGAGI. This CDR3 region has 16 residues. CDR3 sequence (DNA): TGTGCCAGCAGTTACTCGTGGCCTCGGTCTGGAAACACCATATATTTT. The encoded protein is CASSYSWPRSGNTIYF.

CDR3 bases: TGCGCCAGCAGCCTTTTGAGACAGGGGGGAATGACCCAGTACTTC. It encodes CASSLLRQGGMTQYF. The genes are TRBV4-1 and TRBJ2-5, with 9 positions matching TRBD1. The CDR3 runs to 15 residues. Trimming took 4 bases from V and 7 from J; bases not matched to a gene: 10. The V gene's germline CDR1 is MGHRA and CDR2 YSYEKL.

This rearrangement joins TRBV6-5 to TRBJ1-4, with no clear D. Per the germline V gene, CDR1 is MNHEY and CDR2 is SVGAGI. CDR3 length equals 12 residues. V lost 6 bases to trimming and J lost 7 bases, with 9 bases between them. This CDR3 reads CASSAGSEKLFF. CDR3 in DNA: TGTGCCAGCAGCGCTGGTTCTGAAAAACTGTTTTTT.